The clone carrying this T cell receptor beta chain showed up just once. Antigen: not known. This sample was included in a study of Ad26.COV2.S vaccination and SARS-CoV-2 variants. Overall study context: By the intramuscular route, Ad26.COV2.S was given once, or twice 56 days apart. Findings and caveats of the study: Vaccinees reportedly had broad spike-specific CD8+ and CD4+ T cell responses.

The treatment here: 15 to 20 received Ad26.COV2.S at low or high dose, single or two shots; about 5 received placebo; per-sample allocation not given. Sampling took place 63 days after the first vaccine or placebo injection. This adult donor, from Boston, was 18-55 years old. Expressing Wuhan-strain SARS-CoV-2 spike, an Ad26 vector served as the vaccine. The repertoire was sequenced with immunoSEQ multiplex PCR; TCRdb's copy has only in-frame clones and lacks some. Of 450,000 to 550,000 clones in the sample, 89% were seen once. The clonotype comes from a person between 18 and 60 years old who received the Ad26.COV2.S COVID-19 vaccine or a placebo. Sequencing was performed on peripheral blood, taken in a trial of Ad26.COV2.S vaccine versus placebo.

The DNA for the CDR3 is TGTGCCAGCAGCCAACAGGGCACCCTTGGCTACACCTTC. Its translation: CASSQQGTLGYTF. The V gene is TRBV7-9, the J gene TRBJ1-2; D possibly corresponds to TRBD1 (6 bases). Germline V gives CDR1 SEHNR, CDR2 FQNEAQ (reference sequence). The V end was cut by 5 bases, the J end by 7 bases, with 14 bases between. CDR3 size: 13 residues.